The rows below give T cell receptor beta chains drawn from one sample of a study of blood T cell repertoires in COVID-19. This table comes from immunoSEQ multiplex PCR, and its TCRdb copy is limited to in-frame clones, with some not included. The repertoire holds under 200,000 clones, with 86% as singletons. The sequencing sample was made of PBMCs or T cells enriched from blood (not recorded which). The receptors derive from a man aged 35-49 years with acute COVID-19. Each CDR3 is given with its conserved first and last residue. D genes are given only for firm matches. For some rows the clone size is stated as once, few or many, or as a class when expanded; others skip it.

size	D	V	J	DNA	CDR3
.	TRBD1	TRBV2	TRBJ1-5	TGTGCCAGCAGTACCCGGACAGGTAGCAATCAGCCCCAGCATTTT	CASSTRTGSNQPQHF
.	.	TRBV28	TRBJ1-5	TGTGCCAGCAGTTCGCCACCCGGACGGGAAAGCAATCAGCCCCAGCATTTT	CASSSPPGRESNQPQHF
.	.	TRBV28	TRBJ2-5	TGTGCCAGCAGTTCCCCAATCGTGTCACAGCATCAAGAGACCCAGTACTTC	CASSSPIVSQHQETQYF
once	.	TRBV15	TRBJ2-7	TGTGCCACCAGCAGAGTGGTAGGGAGAGGAGGGTACGAGCAGTACTTC	CATSRVVGRGGYEQYF
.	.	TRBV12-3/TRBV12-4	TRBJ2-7	TGTGCCAGCAGTTTTAGTTTTTACGAGCAGTACTTC	CASSFSFYEQYF
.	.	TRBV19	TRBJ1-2	TGTGCCAGTAGCCCCCCGGGGGGTGGCTATGGCTACACCTTC	CASSPPGGGYGYTF
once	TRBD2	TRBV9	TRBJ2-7	TGTGCCAGCAGCAGAGGACTAGCGGGATTCGGCGAGCAGTACTTC	CASSRGLAGFGEQYF
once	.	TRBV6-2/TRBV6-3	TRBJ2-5	TGTGCCAGCAGTCTTGACTCCCTCGGCGAGACCCAGTACTTC	CASSLDSLGETQYF
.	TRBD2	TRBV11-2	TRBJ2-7	TGTGCCAGCAGCTTCGGGGGGGGTCCCTACGAGCAGTACTTC	CASSFGGGPYEQYF
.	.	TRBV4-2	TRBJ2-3	TGTGCCAGCAGCCAAGAATTGAGGATGGCAGATACGCAGTATTTT	CASSQELRMADTQYF
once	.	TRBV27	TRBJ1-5	TGTGCCAGCAGTATCTCCCGAATCAGGGAGCCCCAGCATTTT	CASSISRIREPQHF
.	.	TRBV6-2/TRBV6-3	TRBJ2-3	TGTGCCAGCAGTTCCCCCGCGCGAGATACGCAGTATTTT	CASSSPARDTQYF
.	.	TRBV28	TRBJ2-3	TGTGCCAGCAGTTTTTTCGGACAGCTAAAAGATACGCAGTATTTT	CASSFFGQLKDTQYF
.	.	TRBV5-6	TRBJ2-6	TGTGCCAGCAGCCGAATGAGCTCTGGGGCCAACGTCCTGACTTTC	CASSRMSSGANVLTF
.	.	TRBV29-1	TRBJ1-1	TGCAGCGCCCTCGGCGGGACGGAGGGAGCTTTCTTT	CSALGGTEGAFF
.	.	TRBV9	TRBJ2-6	TGTGCCAGCAGCTTAGGGGGGCTCCTCTCTGGGGCCAACGTCCTGACTTTC	CASSLGGLLSGANVLTF
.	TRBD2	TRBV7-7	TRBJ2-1	TGTGCTAGCAGCAAGGTTGGCGGGGGAAATGAGCAGTTCTTC	CASSKVGGGNEQFF
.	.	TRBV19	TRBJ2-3	TGTGCCAGTGGGTCAGGGGGGACAGATACGCAGTATTTT	CASGSGGTDTQYF
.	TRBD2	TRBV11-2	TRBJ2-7	TGTGCCAGCAGATTTAGGAGCGGGAGGGAAGGGGAGCAGTACTTC	CASRFRSGREGEQYF
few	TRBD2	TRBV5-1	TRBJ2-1	TGCGCCAGCACCGACAGCGGGAAGATATACAATGAGCAGTTCTTC	CASTDSGKIYNEQFF
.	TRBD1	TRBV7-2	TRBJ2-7	TGTGCCAGCCAAAAAGAGACAGGGAACGAGCAGTACTTC	CASQKETGNEQYF